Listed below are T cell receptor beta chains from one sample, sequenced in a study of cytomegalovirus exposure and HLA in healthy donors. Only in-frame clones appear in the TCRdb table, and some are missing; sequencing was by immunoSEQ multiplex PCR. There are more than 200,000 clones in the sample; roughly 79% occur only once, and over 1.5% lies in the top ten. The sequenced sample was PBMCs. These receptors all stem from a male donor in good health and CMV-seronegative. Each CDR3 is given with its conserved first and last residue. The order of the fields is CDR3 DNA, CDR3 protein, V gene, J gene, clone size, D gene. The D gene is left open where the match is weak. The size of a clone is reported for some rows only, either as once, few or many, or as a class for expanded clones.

TGTGCCAGCAGCCAGGGGGCTCTGAACACTGAAGCTTTCTTT	CASSQGALNTEAFF	TRBV5-6	TRBJ1-1	NA	TRBD1
TGTGCCAGCAGCGTAGGACAGGGGGCAAACTATGGCTACACCTTC	CASSVGQGANYGYTF	TRBV9	TRBJ1-2	NA	TRBD1
TGTGCCTGGGCCCAGAGGGAAAAAGAGACCCAGTACTTC	CAWAQREKETQYF	TRBV30	TRBJ2-5	NA	NA
TGTGCCAGCAGCACACAGGGTGGACACACTGAAGCTTTCTTT	CASSTQGGHTEAFF	TRBV7-2	TRBJ1-1	NA	NA
TGCAGTGTCAGGGGCGGCACTGAAGCTTTCTTT	CSVRGGTEAFF	TRBV20-1	TRBJ1-1	medium-sized	NA
TGTGCCAGCAGTTTGAGGAGGAGAGAGACCCAGTACTTC	CASSLRRRETQYF	TRBV27	TRBJ2-5	once	NA
TGTGCCAGCAGCTTAGCGTGGGGGCAGCACGAGCAGTACTTC	CASSLAWGQHEQYF	TRBV7-2	TRBJ2-7	NA	NA
TGTGCCAGCAGCTTCGACAGGGGCTCCTACGAGCAGTACTTC	CASSFDRGSYEQYF	TRBV7-2	TRBJ2-7	NA	TRBD1
TGTGCCAGCAGTTTACAGGGGTTGGGAGAAAAACTGTTTTTT	CASSLQGLGEKLFF	TRBV27	TRBJ1-4	NA	NA
TGTGCCAGCAGCTTAAGACTAGCTCAAGAGACCCAGTACTTC	CASSLRLAQETQYF	TRBV7-9	TRBJ2-5	NA	TRBD2
TGTGCCAGTAGTATGGGACTACAAGAGACCCAGTACTTC	CASSMGLQETQYF	TRBV19	TRBJ2-5	NA	TRBD2
TGTGCCAGCAGCCCGACAGGCTTTAGCGAGCAGTACTTC	CASSPTGFSEQYF	TRBV5-6	TRBJ2-7	NA	NA
TGTGCCTGGAGTGCTCTCGACAGGGGGTATGGCTACACCTTC	CAWSALDRGYGYTF	TRBV30	TRBJ1-2	NA	TRBD1
TGCAGCGCCGACAGGGCTGCTGGCTACACCTTC	CSADRAAGYTF	TRBV29-1	TRBJ1-2	few	TRBD1
TGTGCCAGCAGTTTTTACGGGAACCCGGTAGAAGCTTTCTTT	CASSFYGNPVEAFF	TRBV27	TRBJ1-1	NA	NA
TGTGCCAGCTCACCACCCTTGACAGGGTCCTACGAGCAGTACTTC	CASSPPLTGSYEQYF	TRBV18	TRBJ2-7	once	TRBD1
TGTGCCAGCAGCGCCCTTGGAGGGCGCACAGATACGCAGTATTTT	CASSALGGRTDTQYF	TRBV5-5	TRBJ2-3	few	NA